What follows is one TCR beta chain and its context. Its antigen is currently unknown. The donors were members of the validation cohort, which comprised 120 subjects and was separate from the first cohort of 666 subjects. This specimen comes from a study of cytomegalovirus exposure and HLA in healthy donors. Study-wide results and limits: Specificity of a few CMV-associated chains for CMV antigens was verified in vitro. Cytomegalovirus association was assigned to more than 150 TCR beta chains. A later analysis found first-cohort TCR clusters tended to co-occur in the 90 to 150 validation repertoires.

The CDR3 runs 14 residues. Germline V lookup: CDR1 SEHNR, CDR2 FQNEAQ (reference sequence). V was clipped by 5 bases and J by 7 bases, with 15 bases between them. Data came from immunoSEQ multiplex PCR; TCRdb stores just in-frame clones and leaves some out. The data contain 90,000 to 150,000 clones, roughly 90% of them singletons. Sequenced input: PBMCs. J is TRBJ1-5 and V is TRBV7-9; maybe TRBD1 (6 bases). This TCR was recovered from a woman aged 18 to 35 in good health and CMV-seropositive. Here the CDR3 reads CASSPMTGQQPQHF. CDR3 sequence (DNA): TGTGCCAGCAGCCCAATGACAGGTCAGCAGCCCCAGCATTTT.